The 10 T cell receptor beta chains listed next were all sequenced from one sample in a study of shared clonotypes between healthy human individuals. Assay: immunoSEQ multiplex PCR; the TCRdb copy retains only in-frame clones and omits some. This table holds about 2.3 million clones, 85% to 95% found once. Sequencing was carried out using naive CD4+ T cells from PBMCs. As to subset: CD45RA+ positively selected. These receptors were taken from a man in his late teens or twenties in good health. Some clones in this sample may be carry-over from other donors' samples.

The rearrangement links TRBV15 to TRBJ2-2; D is possibly TRBD1 or TRBD2 (6 bases each). Trimming took 3 bases from V and 2 from J, leaving 19 bases between them. Germline CDR1 is LNHNV and CDR2 is YYDKDF (reference sequence). The CDR3 spans 18 residues. CDR3 nucleotides: TGTGCCACCAGCAGTGGGTTCATTTTGGGGGGCAACACCGGGGAGCTGTTTTTT. The encoded protein is CATSSGFILGGNTGELFF.

V usage is TRBV20-1 and J usage is TRBJ2-3; D possibly corresponds to TRBD1 (6 bases). CDR1 is DFQATT and CDR2 is SNEGSKA in the germline V gene (reference sequence). CDR3 length equals 11 residues. Trimming left V 0 bases short and J 8 bases short, with 6 bases between. In nucleotides, the CDR3 is TGCAGTGCTAGAGAAGGGGGTACGCAGTATTTT. It yields the protein CSAREGGTQYF.

The V gene is TRBV4-1, the J gene TRBJ2-3, with D perhaps matching TRBD1 (5 bases). This CDR3 contains 14 residues. Trimming took 2 bases from V and 2 from J, leaving 8 bases between them. Per the germline V gene, CDR1 is MGHRA and CDR2 is YSYEKL. DNA of the CDR3: TGCGCCAGCAGCCAATCAGGGAACACAGATACGCAGTATTTT. Protein sequence: CASSQSGNTDTQYF.

V gene TRBV23-1 combines with J gene TRBJ2-3; TRBD2 agrees at 10 bases. TRBV23-1 belongs to the ORF category, with a function that is uncertain. The length of the CDR3 is 15 residues. The trim removed 8 bases at V and 4 bases at J, leaving 9 bases unmatched. CDR3 loop: CASHHPSGRADTQYF. CDR3 bases: TGCGCCAGCCACCACCCTAGCGGGAGAGCAGATACGCAGTATTTT.

Notes on this clone: Other nucleotide sequences in the sample specify the same CDR3. This chain joins TRBV6-1 and TRBJ2-1; 11 bases line up with TRBD2. Trimming took 6 bases from V and 4 from J; bases not matched to a gene: 2. The CDR3 sequence is 14 residues long. The V gene's germline CDR1 is MNHNS and CDR2 SASEGT. The CDR3 protein is CASRGTSGYNEQFF. The DNA for the CDR3 is TGTGCCAGCAGAGGGACTAGCGGTTACAATGAGCAGTTCTTC.

The chain carries TRBV7-3 and TRBJ2-1, with D hard to call. This CDR3 has 14 residues. The V gene lost 0 bases and the J gene lost 5 bases, with 8 bases spanning the gap. Germline V CDR1 and CDR2: SGHTA, FQGTGA. CDR3 in amino acids: CASSLTWPNNEQFF. The CDR3 DNA is TGTGCCAGCAGCTTAACCTGGCCCAACAATGAGCAGTTCTTC.

This rearrangement joins TRBV7-8 to TRBJ2-7, with D maybe TRBD2 (7 bases). V was shortened by 5 bases and J by 3 bases, with 17 bases between the two germline ends. The germline V gene has CDR1 SGHVS and CDR2 FQNEAQ. The CDR3 consists of 15 residues. CDR3 sequence: CASSLGGTTGYEQYF. CDR3 nucleotide sequence: TGTGCCAGCAGCCTAGGGGGGACTACGGGCTACGAGCAGTACTTC.

The J gene is TRBJ1-5, the V gene TRBV19; 7 bases are shared with TRBD1. The germline gives CDR1 LNHDA, CDR2 SQIVND (reference sequence). V lost 3 bases to trimming and J lost 9 bases; unmatched junction nucleotides: 11. The CDR3 is made up of 15 amino acids. The CDR3 nucleotides read TGTGCCAGTAGTATGGCCCGACAGGGCCGAGGGCCCCAGCATTTT. Residues: CASSMARQGRGPQHF.

V and J are TRBV14 and TRBJ2-2, with D perhaps matching TRBD1 (6 bases). V was cut by 0 bases and J by 5 bases, with 19 bases left in between. The CDR3 totals 18 residues. Germline loops: CDR1 SGHDN, CDR2 FVKESK. As DNA, the CDR3 is TGTGCCAGCAGCCAAGAATTCCGAGCGCGAAGGGGGACCGGGGAGCTGTTTTTT. Residues: CASSQEFRARRGTGELFF.

This clone was found a few times. Other DNA sequences in the sample encode the same CDR3. The chain joins TRBV6-5 to TRBJ2-7, with D uncertain. The CDR3 is made up of 11 amino acids. Trimming took 3 bases from V and 6 from J, leaving 6 bases between them. Looked up from germline, CDR1 is MNHEY and CDR2 is SVGAGI. This chain's CDR3 is CASSYYSEQYF. In nucleotides, the CDR3 is TGTGCCAGCAGTTATTATAGCGAGCAGTACTTC.